Each of the 19 T cell receptor beta chains below was sequenced from the same sample in a study of blood T cell repertoires in COVID-19. TCRdb keeps only in-frame clones here, not all; method: immunoSEQ multiplex PCR. The sample carries roughly 250,000 clones, around 88% recorded once. The sample was PBMCs or T cells enriched from blood (not recorded which). These receptors were taken from a woman between 40 and 50 years old with acute COVID-19.

The V call is TRBV2, the J call TRBJ1-1; 8 bases line up with TRBD1. V lost 6 bases and J lost 3; bases outside the gene matches: 9. The CDR3 spans 15 residues. Germline lookup yields CDR1 SNHLY and CDR2 FYNNEI. The CDR3 DNA reads as TGTGCCAGCAGCGACTCTAGGACAGGGTACACTGAAGCTTTCTTT. Translated, it gives CASSDSRTGYTEAFF.

The chain carries TRBV5-1 and TRBJ1-4, with D tentatively TRBD1 (6 bases). The germline V gene encodes CDR1 SGHRS and CDR2 YFSETQ. CDR3 length: 18 amino acids. Trimming took 1 base from V and 0 from J, leaving 16 bases between them. The CDR3 here is CASSLFSGADATNEKLFF. In DNA form, the CDR3 reads TGCGCCAGCAGCTTGTTTTCAGGGGCCGATGCAACTAATGAAAAACTGTTTTTT.

The chain recombines TRBV9 with TRBJ1-2, with no clear D. The CDR3 extends over 15 amino acids. The germline V gene encodes CDR1 SGDLS and CDR2 YYNGEE. Trimming pared 0 bases from V and 1 base from J, leaving 10 bases between. Written as DNA, the CDR3 is TGTGCCAGCAGCGTAGCTGGTGAGCATAACTATGGCTACACCTTC. It codes for CASSVAGEHNYGYTF.

The chain carries TRBV9 and TRBJ1-1, with TRBD1 matching over 9 bases. This CDR3 has 14 amino acids. The ends lost 3 bases at V and 5 bases at J; junction bases unmatched: 5. Germline loops: CDR1 SGDLS, CDR2 YYNGEE. CDR3 nucleotides: TGTGCCAGCAGCGCACAGGGGGCAAGGACTGAAGCTTTCTTT. Its protein product is CASSAQGARTEAFF.

The chain uses TRBV6-5 and TRBJ1-5; 9 bases are a match to TRBD1. The trim removed 5 bases at V and 4 bases at J, leaving 6 bases unmatched. Germline assignment: CDR1 MNHEY and CDR2 SVGAGI. The CDR3 loop spans 15 amino acids. This CDR3 reads CASSQNRGQNQPQHF. CDR3 sequence (DNA): TGTGCCAGCAGTCAAAACAGGGGGCAAAATCAGCCCCAGCATTTT.

This chain connects TRBV6-5 to TRBJ2-3; TRBD2 might be the D (6 bases). The CDR3 covers 15 residues. Germline-derived CDR1 and CDR2 are MNHEY and SVGAGI. Trimming took off 4 bases at V and 4 bases at J, with 15 bases between the two ends. CDR3 DNA: TGTGCCAGCAGTTCCGTGCCCGGGAGCCCAGATACGCAGTATTTT. It yields the protein CASSSVPGSPDTQYF.

In DNA form, the CDR3 reads TGTGCCAGCAGCTTAGTTTCAGGGTTCGCCGGGGAGCTGTTTTTT. As protein: CASSLVSGFAGELFF. The genes are TRBV11-2 and TRBJ2-2, with D possibly being TRBD1 (5 bases). Per germline, CDR1 SGHAT and CDR2 FQNNGV. The CDR3 totals 15 residues. Trimming cost V 1 base and J 6 bases, with 12 bases left between them.

This sequence joins TRBV10-3 and TRBJ1-1; TRBD1 is a possible D gene (6 bases). The germline CDR1 and CDR2 sequences are ENHRY and SYGVKD. V lost 0 bases, J lost 6 bases, and 14 bases lay in between. The CDR3 extends over 15 amino acids. CDR3 region: CAISESGQGWPEAFF. CDR3 sequence (DNA): TGTGCCATCAGTGAGTCAGGGCAGGGGTGGCCTGAAGCTTTCTTT.

The CDR3 nucleotides read TGTGCCAGCAAAAACAGGGCCCCAGGCCTAGCGGAGAATCCGATCTACGAGCAGTACGTC. Its translation: CASKNRAPGLAENPIYEQYV. The chain employs TRBV2 and TRBJ2-7; possibly TRBD2 for D (7 bases). Germline V CDR1 and CDR2: SNHLY, FYNNEI. The V end was cut by 7 bases, the J end by 3 bases, with 34 bases between. CDR3 length equals 20 residues.

The V and J genes are TRBV13 and TRBJ2-7; 9 bases are a match to TRBD1. CDR3 length equals 16 residues. Germline lookup yields CDR1 PRHDT and CDR2 FYEKMQ (reference sequence). The J segment lost 3 bases and the V segment lost 1 base, leaving 7 bases of the junction unmatched. CDR3 sequence: CASSLVGQGRLYEQYF. In DNA, the CDR3 is TGTGCCAGCAGCTTAGTGGGACAGGGAAGGCTCTACGAGCAGTACTTC.

CDR3 bases: TGCGCCAGCAGACAACAGGGGGCCCCGAACACTGAAGCTTTCTTT. Its protein is CASRQQGAPNTEAFF. V usage is TRBV5-1 and J usage is TRBJ1-1; 9 nucleotides line up with TRBD1. Germline values: CDR1 SGHRS, CDR2 YFSETQ. The CDR3 contains 15 residues. Losses at the gene ends were 5 bases for V and 1 base for J; bases not matched to a gene: 6.

The chain combines TRBV12-3 or TRBV12-4 with TRBJ2-7; 11 bases fit TRBD2. The V and J ends lost 2 bases and 6 bases, in that order; junction bases with no gene match: 0. The CDR3 contains 13 residues. This CDR3 is CASSLLAGGEQYV. The CDR3 bases are TGTGCCAGCAGTTTACTAGCGGGAGGCGAGCAGTACGTC.

This chain connects TRBV10-3 to TRBJ2-5, with a tentative D call TRBD2 (6 bases). Trimming took off 3 bases at V and 5 bases at J, with 16 bases between the two ends. Germline-derived CDR1 and CDR2 are ENHRY and SYGVKD. The CDR3 is 15 amino acids. This chain's CDR3 is CAISDPMGGVETQYF. The CDR3 DNA sequence: TGTGCCATCAGTGACCCGATGGGGGGAGTGGAGACCCAGTACTTC.

This rearrangement joins TRBV14 to TRBJ1-1, with 11 nucleotides matching TRBD1. CDR3 length: 14 amino acids. V was pared by 4 bases and J by 7 bases, with 5 bases of the junction left unmatched. Germline CDR1 reads SGHDN; CDR2 reads FVKESK. CDR3 bases: TGTGCCAGCAGCCTGGGGGACAGGGGGTTTGAAGCTTTCTTT. The encoded protein is CASSLGDRGFEAFF.

The J gene is TRBJ2-1, the V gene TRBV7-2; 11 bases are a match to TRBD2. This CDR3 has 16 residues. Germline V CDR1 and CDR2: SGHTA, FQGNSA. V was pared by 6 bases and J by 3 bases, with 7 bases of the junction left unmatched. For the CDR3, the DNA is TGTGCCAGCAGGACGGGAGGGACTAGCGGCTACAATGAGCAGTTCTTC. Translation: CASRTGGTSGYNEQFF.

The chain uses TRBV19 and TRBJ1-4; 9 nucleotides match TRBD1. With 5 bases clipped from V and 6 bases from J, the junction kept 4 bases outside the gene matches. CDR1 and CDR2 from the germline V gene are LNHDA and SQIVND (reference sequence). This CDR3 has 14 amino acids. The chain's CDR3 is CASSVQGADEKLFF. The CDR3, as DNA: TGTGCCAGTAGTGTACAGGGGGCAGATGAAAAACTGTTTTTT.

J is TRBJ2-3 and V is TRBV5-1, with a possible D match to TRBD2 (6 bases). Germline V lookup: CDR1 SGHRS, CDR2 YFSETQ. With 5 bases removed from V and 6 bases from J, the gap between germline ends came to 16 bases. CDR3 size: 14 residues. The CDR3 protein is CASRDTGAGDTQYF. The CDR3 region has the DNA TGCGCCAGCAGGGATACGGGAGCCGGTGATACGCAGTATTTT. Supplemented by reference TRBV5-1 and TRBJ2-3, the full variable domain reads KAGVTQTPRYLIKTRGQQVTLSCSPISGHRSVSWYQQTPGQGLQFLFEYFSETQRNKGNFPGRFSGRQFSNSRSEMNVSTLELGDSALYLCASRDTGAGDTQYFGPGTRLTVL.

For this clone: Within the sample, other DNA sequences also encode this same CDR3. The rearrangement uses TRBV27 and TRBJ2-1; 8 bases are shared with TRBD2. The CDR3 length is 15 residues. J was trimmed by 4 bases and V by 3 bases; bases with no gene match: 5. Germline V gene sequence: CDR1 MNHEY, CDR2 SMNVEV (reference sequence). The CDR3 sequence is CASSLSGSSYNEQFF. The CDR3 region has the DNA TGTGCCAGCAGTTTGAGCGGGAGCTCTTACAATGAGCAGTTCTTC.

The chain carries TRBV9 and TRBJ1-2; TRBD1 is a possible D gene (5 bases). Germline CDR1 SGDLS, CDR2 YYNGEE. The CDR3 length is 14 residues. V lost 3 bases, J lost 6 bases, and 15 bases lay in between. The DNA for the CDR3 is TGTGCCAGCAGCGCTCCCCTGGGGCGAAATGGCTACACCTTC. It codes for CASSAPLGRNGYTF.